Presented here are 18 T cell receptor beta chains from one specimen sequenced in a study of response to subunit inactivated influenza vaccine. TCRdb analysed the RT-PCR reads with MiXCR anew, one entry per CDR3 protein. The table records 650,000 to 800,000 distinct CDR3 sequences, roughly 13% of them present only once. The sample was PBMCs from blood, taken 14 to 15 days before vaccination. The receptors derive from a man between 50 and 59 years old who received an inactivated influenza vaccine.

This clonotype was picked up a small number of times. The genes are TRBV12-5 and TRBJ2-1; D could derive from TRBD1 or TRBD2 (5 bases each). The CDR3 spans 16 residues. Deletions cut 0 bases from V and 5 bases from J, with 14 bases between. The germline gives CDR1 LGHNT, CDR2 FRNRAP. The CDR3 DNA reads as TGTGCTAGTGGTTTGGTATGGGGGACCGATAACAATGAGCAGTTCTTC. It translates to CASGLVWGTDNNEQFF.

The V call is TRBV14, the J call TRBJ2-1; TRBD2 agrees at 12 bases. This CDR3 region has 17 residues. CDR1 and CDR2 (germline): SGHDN, FVKESK. The ends lost 3 bases at V and 5 bases at J; junction bases unmatched: 8. The CDR3 DNA reads TGTGCCAGCAGCCACCAAACTAGCGGGAGGTTCAACAATGAGCAGTTCTTC. This encodes CASSHQTSGRFNNEQFF.

This chain links TRBV28 with TRBJ2-6; a weak D match, TRBD1 (6 bases). The length of the CDR3 is 17 residues. V lost 6 bases and J 0 bases, leaving 15 bases between the germline ends. Germline CDR1 and CDR2: MDHEN and SYDVKM. CDR3 in DNA: TGTGCCAGCAGCCACGGGACACTCAGCTCTGGGGCCAACGTCCTGACTTTC. Its translation: CASSHGTLSSGANVLTF.

This clonotype was seen only a few times. V gene TRBV12-3 or TRBV12-4 combines with J gene TRBJ1-2; a possible D gene is TRBD1 (6 bases). The CDR3 length is 14 residues. Between the trimmed V and J ends, which lost 2 bases and 7 bases, there was a span of 14 bases. This CDR3 is CASSLWAGDRGYTF. The DNA of the CDR3 is TGTGCCAGCAGTTTATGGGCAGGGGATCGTGGCTACACCTTC.

The chain uses TRBV9 and TRBJ2-1, with 10 bases lining up with TRBD1. The CDR3 consists of 15 residues. V shed 0 bases and J 6 bases; nucleotides not matched to a gene: 3. Germline V gene lookup returns CDR1 SGDLS and CDR2 YYNGEE. CDR3 coding DNA: TGTGCCAGCAGCGTAGAGGGACAGGGGTTCAATGAGCAGTTCTTC. Amino acids: CASSVEGQGFNEQFF.

This clonotype was seen more than once but under ten times. The gene calls are TRBV9 and TRBJ2-3, with TRBD1 identical over 7 bases. Germline V gene sequence: CDR1 SGDLS, CDR2 YYNGEE. The CDR3 has 15 amino acids. V shed 5 bases and J 0 bases; nucleotides not matched to a gene: 6. The CDR3 reads CASRATGLSTDTQYF. As DNA, the CDR3 is TGTGCCAGCAGAGCGACAGGGCTTAGCACAGATACGCAGTATTTT.

This clonotype was found a few times. This rearrangement joins TRBV3-1 to TRBJ1-6; D gene ambiguous. Trimming stripped 2 bases from V and 8 bases from J, with 10 bases between. The germline V gene encodes CDR1 LGHDT and CDR2 YNNKEL (reference sequence). The CDR3 has 14 amino acids. The CDR3 DNA follows: TGTGCCAGCAGCCAACTTCCGGGAGATTCACCCCTCCACTTT. It yields the protein CASSQLPGDSPLHF.

This chain joins TRBV3-1 and TRBJ1-1; unclear D gene. Between the trimmed V and J ends, which lost 7 bases and 6 bases, there was a span of 18 bases. Germline V CDR1 and CDR2: LGHDT, YNNKEL (reference sequence). This CDR3 is built from 14 residues. CDR3 amino acids: CASTRTAPFAEAFF. CDR3 DNA: TGTGCCAGCACCCGGACGGCTCCATTTGCTGAAGCTTTCTTT.

The rearrangement joins TRBV12-3 or TRBV12-4 to TRBJ1-1, with 10 bases that match TRBD1. The junction had 12 bases not matched to a gene; V was cut back by 3 bases and J by 11 bases. The CDR3 consists of 15 residues. The CDR3 reads CASSFFLRDRGEAFF. CDR3 nucleotide sequence: TGTGCCAGCAGTTTTTTCCTCCGGGACAGGGGTGAGGCTTTCTTT.

This clonotype has only a few counts. The chain combines TRBV20-1 with TRBJ2-3; no clear D gene. The V and J ends lost 1 base and 1 base respectively, with 12 bases between them. This CDR3 contains 15 residues. The germline gives CDR1 DFQATT, CDR2 SNEGSKA (reference sequence). CDR3 residues: CSARVPLGGTDTQYF. The CDR3 coding sequence is TGCAGTGCTAGAGTGCCCCTAGGAGGCACAGATACGCAGTATTTT.

Comment on this clonotype: The junction departs from the called germline gene at one end, perhaps through a read error. The chain links TRBV5-1 to TRBJ2-1; D is ambiguous. Germline CDR1 and CDR2: SGHRS and YFSETQ. The CDR3 sequence is 11 residues long. The CDR3 DNA follows: TGCGCCAGCACCTTGCGGTATGAGCAGTTCTTC. This encodes CASTLRYEQFF.

Ten or more counts support this clonotype. The chain combines TRBV29-1 with TRBJ1-2, with 7 bases lining up with TRBD1. V trimming: 4 bases; J trimming: 7 bases; junction bases outside the gene matches: 9. Germline V gene data show CDR1 as SQVTM and CDR2 as ANQGSEA. The CDR3 is 13 residues long. The CDR3 DNA sequence: TGCAGCGTTGGAGGAGGGGGCGCGTTTGGCTACACCTTC. Translating gives CSVGGGGAFGYTF.

In its sample, this clonotype was seen a few times. V gene TRBV9 combines with J gene TRBJ1-5; D remains unclear. This CDR3 is 15 amino acids long. Trimming removed 0 bases from V and 7 bases from J, with 14 bases in between. Germline V gene lookup returns CDR1 SGDLS and CDR2 YYNGEE. The CDR3 sequence is CASSVGSESWQPQHF. The CDR3 coding sequence is TGTGCCAGCAGCGTAGGGTCAGAGTCCTGGCAGCCCCAGCATTTT.

This clonotype came up a few times. V and J are TRBV5-1 and TRBJ1-1; the D gene is possibly TRBD1 (5 bases). This CDR3 spans 15 amino acids. The V gene's germline CDR1 is SGHRS and CDR2 YFSETQ. V lost 1 base to trimming and J lost 1 base, with 11 bases between them. CDR3 nucleotide sequence: TGCGCCAGCAGCTTGCAAAGTGGACAGAACACTGAAGCTTTCTTT. Encoded protein: CASSLQSGQNTEAFF.

The sample holds one count of this clonotype. The chain is built from TRBV20-1 and TRBJ2-7; the D is unclear. In germline, CDR1 is DFQATT, CDR2 SNEGSKA (reference sequence). The CDR3 sequence is 15 residues long. V dropped 3 bases and J dropped 5 bases, with 20 bases sitting between them. The CDR3: CSASKIGRTPDEQYF. The CDR3 region has the DNA TGCAGTGCTAGTAAGATCGGCAGAACCCCCGACGAGCAGTACTTC.

CDR3 coding DNA: TGTGCCAGCAGCCCGGTCGGGGTTCGAAGGAATGAGCAGTTCTTC. Encoded protein: CASSPVGVRRNEQFF. This rearrangement joins TRBV9 to TRBJ2-1; TRBD2 is a possible D gene (5 bases). Germline V gives CDR1 SGDLS, CDR2 YYNGEE. V lost 4 bases and J 7 bases, leaving 18 bases between the germline ends. This CDR3 is built from 15 residues.

This clonotype turned up a few times. This chain links TRBV27 with TRBJ2-3, with D possibly TRBD1 on 5 matching bases. CDR1 is MNHEY, CDR2 SMNVEV, per germline (reference sequence). The CDR3 has 14 amino acids. V shed 1 base and J shed 3 bases, with 8 bases lying between them. CDR3 coding DNA: TGTGCCAGCAGTTTATTTCAGGGAACAGATACGCAGTATTTT. Encoded protein: CASSLFQGTDTQYF.

This clonotype was counted a few times. The J gene is TRBJ2-1, the V gene TRBV15; 11 positions match TRBD2. Germline V lookup: CDR1 LNHNV, CDR2 YYDKDF (reference sequence). The CDR3 totals 17 residues. The V and J ends lost 0 bases and 1 base, in that order; junction bases with no gene match: 2. Here the CDR3 DNA reads TGTGCCACCAGCAGAGAGGGGACTAGCGGTTCCTACAATGAGCAGTTCTTC. It encodes CATSREGTSGSYNEQFF. The full variable domain, with the rest looked up from reference TRBV15 and TRBJ2-1, is DAMVIQNPRYQVTQFGKPVTLSCSQTLNHNVMYWYQQKSSQAPKLLFHYYDKDFNNEADTPDNFQSRRPNTSFCFLDIRSPGLGDTAMYLCATSREGTSGSYNEQFFGPGTRLTVL.